This TCR beta chain was found in a study of Graves' ophthalmopathy and Graves' hyperthyroidism. Looked up from germline, CDR1 is SQVTM and CDR2 is ANQGSEA. CDR3 length: 12 amino acids. Trimming removed 3 bases from V and 4 bases from J, with 9 bases in between. Study findings and constraints: The authors also found most expanded thyroid clonotypes above 0.001 frequency in blood. The model's prediction of ophthalmopathy progression had roughly 68% sensitivity and approximately 77% specificity.

Transcripts of RNA were the source for amplifying TCR beta CDR3 regions. Amplification began with first-round RT-PCR using HTBI primers, then second-round multiplex PCR was performed. TCRdb independently ran MiXCR on the multiplex PCR reads; one entry per CDR3 protein. The sample includes around 1,200,000 distinct CDR3 sequences, 35% to 40% seen only once; the top ten take 11%. This clonotype was seen ten or more times. Its antigen remains unknown. This clonotype originated in an adult man with Graves' hyperthyroidism. The rearrangement uses TRBV29-1 and TRBJ1-2, with D unclear. Sample: peripheral blood or thyroid tissue (not recorded which). The CDR3 DNA is TGCAGCGTTGACCTTGGTGGCTATGGCTACACCTTC. It translates to CSVDLGGYGYTF.